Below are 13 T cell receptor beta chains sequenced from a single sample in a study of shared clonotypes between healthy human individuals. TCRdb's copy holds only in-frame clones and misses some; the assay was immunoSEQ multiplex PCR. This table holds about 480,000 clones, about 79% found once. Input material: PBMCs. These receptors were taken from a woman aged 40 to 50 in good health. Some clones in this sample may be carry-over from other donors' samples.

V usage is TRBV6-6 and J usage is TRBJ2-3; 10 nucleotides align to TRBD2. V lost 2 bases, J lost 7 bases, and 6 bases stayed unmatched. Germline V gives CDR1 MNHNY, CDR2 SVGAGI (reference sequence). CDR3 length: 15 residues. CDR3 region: CASSYPAGGRNTQYF. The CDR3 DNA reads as TGTGCCAGCAGTTACCCAGCGGGAGGGCGAAATACGCAGTATTTT.

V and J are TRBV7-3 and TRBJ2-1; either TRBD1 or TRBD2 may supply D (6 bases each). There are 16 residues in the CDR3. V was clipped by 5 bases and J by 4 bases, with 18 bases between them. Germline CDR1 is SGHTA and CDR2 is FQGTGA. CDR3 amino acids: CASSKGLRGSYNEQFF. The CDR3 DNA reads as TGTGCCAGCAGCAAGGGACTTAGGGGGAGTTACAATGAGCAGTTCTTC.

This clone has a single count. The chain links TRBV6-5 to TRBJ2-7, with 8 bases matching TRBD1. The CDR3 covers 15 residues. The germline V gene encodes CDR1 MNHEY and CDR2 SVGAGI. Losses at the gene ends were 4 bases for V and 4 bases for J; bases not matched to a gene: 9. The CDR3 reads CASSSPGQGRYEQYF. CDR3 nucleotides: TGTGCCAGCAGTTCCCCAGGACAGGGACGATACGAGCAGTACTTC.

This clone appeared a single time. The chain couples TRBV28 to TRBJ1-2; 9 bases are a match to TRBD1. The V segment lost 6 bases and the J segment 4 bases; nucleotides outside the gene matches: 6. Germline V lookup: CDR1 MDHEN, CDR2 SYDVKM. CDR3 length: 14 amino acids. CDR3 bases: TGTGCCAGCAGGGACAGGGGTACGGTCTATGGCTACACCTTC. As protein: CASRDRGTVYGYTF.

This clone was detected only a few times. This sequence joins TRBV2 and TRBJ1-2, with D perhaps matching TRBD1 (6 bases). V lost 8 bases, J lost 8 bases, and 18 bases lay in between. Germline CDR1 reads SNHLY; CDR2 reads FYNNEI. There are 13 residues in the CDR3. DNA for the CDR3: TGTGCCAGCTTCGGACAGAGAGGGGTCGGCTACACCTTC. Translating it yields CASFGQRGVGYTF.

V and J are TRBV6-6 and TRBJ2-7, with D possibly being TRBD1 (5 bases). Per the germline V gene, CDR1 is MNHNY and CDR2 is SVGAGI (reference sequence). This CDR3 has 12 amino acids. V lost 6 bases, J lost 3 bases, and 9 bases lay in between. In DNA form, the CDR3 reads TGTGCCAGCAGCCCTCAGGGCTACGAGCAGTACTTC. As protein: CASSPQGYEQYF.

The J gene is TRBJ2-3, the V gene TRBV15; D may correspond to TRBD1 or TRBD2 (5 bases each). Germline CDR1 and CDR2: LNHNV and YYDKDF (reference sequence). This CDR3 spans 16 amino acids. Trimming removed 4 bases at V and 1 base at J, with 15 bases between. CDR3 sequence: CATSTGLAYRTDTQYF. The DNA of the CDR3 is TGTGCCACCAGCACGGGGCTAGCCTATCGCACAGATACGCAGTATTTT.

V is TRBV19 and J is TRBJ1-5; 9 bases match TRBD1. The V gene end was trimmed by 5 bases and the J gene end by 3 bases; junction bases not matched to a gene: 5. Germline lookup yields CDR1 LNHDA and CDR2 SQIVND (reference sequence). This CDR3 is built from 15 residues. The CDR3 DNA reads TGTGCCAGTAGTGACGGGACAGGGATCAATCAGCCCCAGCATTTT. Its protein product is CASSDGTGINQPQHF.

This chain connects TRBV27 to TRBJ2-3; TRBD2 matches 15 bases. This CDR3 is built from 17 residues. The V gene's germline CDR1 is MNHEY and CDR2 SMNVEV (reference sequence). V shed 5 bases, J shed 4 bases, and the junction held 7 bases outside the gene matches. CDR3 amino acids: CASSGPGLAGGADTQYF. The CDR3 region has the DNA TGTGCCAGCAGTGGACCGGGACTAGCGGGAGGAGCAGATACGCAGTATTTT.

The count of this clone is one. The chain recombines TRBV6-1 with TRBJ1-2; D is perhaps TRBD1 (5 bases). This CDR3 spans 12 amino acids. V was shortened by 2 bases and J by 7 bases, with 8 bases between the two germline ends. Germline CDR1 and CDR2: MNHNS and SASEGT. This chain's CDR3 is CASSEQGLGYTF. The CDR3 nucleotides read TGTGCCAGCAGTGAACAGGGTCTTGGCTACACCTTC.

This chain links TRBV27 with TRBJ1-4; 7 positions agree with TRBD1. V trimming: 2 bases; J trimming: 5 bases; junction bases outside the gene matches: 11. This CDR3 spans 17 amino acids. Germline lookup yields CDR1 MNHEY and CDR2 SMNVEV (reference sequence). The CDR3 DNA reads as TGTGCCAGCAGTTTAGGGGCCAAGGGACAGCCGAATGAAAAACTGTTTTTT. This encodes CASSLGAKGQPNEKLFF.

CDR3 in DNA: TGTGCCAGCCTTACGGGACAGGGAAGTCACACCATATATTTT. Translating it yields CASLTGQGSHTIYF. This chain connects TRBV9 to TRBJ1-3, with 9 nucleotides matching TRBD1. J gave up 8 bases and V 7 bases, and 10 bases lay outside the gene matches. This CDR3 has 14 residues. Germline assignment: CDR1 SGDLS and CDR2 YYNGEE.

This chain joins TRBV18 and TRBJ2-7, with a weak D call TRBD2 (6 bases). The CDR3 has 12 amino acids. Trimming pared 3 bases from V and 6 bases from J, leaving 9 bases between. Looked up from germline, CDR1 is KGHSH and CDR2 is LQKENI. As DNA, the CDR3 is TGTGCCAGCTCACCCCTGGGGGGCGAGCAGTACTTC. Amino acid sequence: CASSPLGGEQYF.